These 20 T cell receptor beta chains were all obtained from the same sample, sequenced in a study of T cell changes during pregnancy in multiple sclerosis. The table came from immunoSEQ multiplex PCR; TCRdb's copy has only in-frame clones and leaves some out. The sample shows roughly 120,000 clones, around 90% of them seen only once. Sequencing was performed on peripheral blood, taken in the third trimester of pregnancy. These receptors were collected from a female donor with multiple sclerosis, enrolled in a pregnancy study.

The J gene is TRBJ2-2, the V gene TRBV11-1, with 8 bases fitting TRBD1. Germline V lookup: CDR1 SGHAT, CDR2 FQDESV (reference sequence). Losses at the gene ends were 4 bases for V and 5 bases for J; bases not matched to a gene: 6. The CDR3 is made up of 15 amino acids. This chain's CDR3 is CASSSDRGATGELFF. The CDR3 nucleotides read TGTGCCAGCAGCTCAGACAGGGGAGCGACCGGGGAGCTGTTTTTT.

This clone was recorded a few times. V usage is TRBV4-2 and J usage is TRBJ2-2, with 7 nucleotides matching TRBD2. Germline V CDR1 and CDR2: LGHNA, YNFKEQ. Germline trimming cut 4 bases from V and 3 bases from J; bases unmatched to any gene: 11. The CDR3 totals 17 residues. This CDR3 reads CASSPGRSGAYTGELFF. The CDR3 DNA is TGTGCCAGCAGCCCGGGTCGAAGCGGGGCTTACACCGGGGAGCTGTTTTTT.

This chain joins TRBV5-1 and TRBJ2-1; D might be TRBD1 (6 bases). Trimming took 0 bases from V and 5 from J, leaving 18 bases between them. The length of the CDR3 is 17 residues. Germline values: CDR1 SGHRS, CDR2 YFSETQ. The CDR3 loop is CASSLANRAGMHNEQFF. The CDR3 DNA is TGCGCCAGCAGCTTGGCGAACAGGGCAGGGATGCACAATGAGCAGTTCTTC.

The chain links TRBV6-1 to TRBJ1-3, with 8 bases lining up with TRBD1. This CDR3 spans 14 amino acids. Germline lookup yields CDR1 MNHNS and CDR2 SASEGT. V lost 8 bases and J lost 2; bases outside the gene matches: 5. The CDR3 bases are TGTGCCAGCGGGAGGACAGGGACTGGAAACACCATATATTTT. Its translation: CASGRTGTGNTIYF.

The gene calls are TRBV5-5 and TRBJ1-2; D remains ambiguous. The CDR3 has 15 residues. Germline V gives CDR1 SGHKS, CDR2 YYEKEE (reference sequence). V lost 2 bases and J lost 3, with 14 bases in between. In DNA form, the CDR3 reads TGTGCCAGCAGCTTATGGGCCAGGCAAGACTATGGCTACACCTTC. It specifies CASSLWARQDYGYTF.

CDR3 amino acids: CASSPTSGATDTQYF. In nucleotides, the CDR3 is TGTGCCAGCAGTCCCACTAGCGGGGCCACAGATACGCAGTATTTT. The chain carries TRBV6-1 and TRBJ2-3, with 10 bases lining up with TRBD2. Germline lookup yields CDR1 MNHNS and CDR2 SASEGT. The trim removed 5 bases at V and 2 bases at J, leaving 4 bases unmatched. CDR3 length: 15 residues.

In nucleotides, the CDR3 is TGCGCCAGCAGCCAGGGACTAGCGGGAGCCTCCGGGGAGCTGTTTTTT. Translating gives CASSQGLAGASGELFF. The chain combines TRBV5-1 with TRBJ2-2, with 14 bases lining up with TRBD2. Germline CDR1 is SGHRS and CDR2 is YFSETQ. J lost 6 bases, V lost 4 bases, and 5 bases had no gene match. The CDR3 loop spans 16 amino acids.

The V and J genes are TRBV19 and TRBJ2-5; D perhaps matches TRBD1 (6 bases). Trimming left V 3 bases short and J 2 bases short, with 13 bases between. This CDR3 comprises 15 residues. Germline CDR1 and CDR2: LNHDA and SQIVND (reference sequence). The CDR3 loop is CASSIKQGRQETQYF. The CDR3 coding sequence is TGTGCCAGTAGTATCAAACAGGGTAGACAAGAGACCCAGTACTTC.

This clone appeared once. The V gene is TRBV29-1, the J gene TRBJ1-1, with D hard to call. In germline, CDR1 is SQVTM, CDR2 ANQGSEA. The CDR3 runs to 12 residues. The germline V and J ends were trimmed by 4 bases and 5 bases, with 11 bases remaining between them. The CDR3 region has the DNA TGCAGCGTTGCACGGGGAGAGACTGAAGCTTTCTTT. Translated, it gives CSVARGETEAFF.

In its sample, this clone was seen once. The chain carries TRBV19 and TRBJ2-6, with 7 bases identical to TRBD1. J was trimmed by 0 bases and V by 2 bases; bases with no gene match: 1. CDR3 length: 16 residues. CDR1 and CDR2 (germline): LNHDA, SQIVND (reference sequence). This CDR3 reads CASSIRDSSGANVLTF. In DNA, the CDR3 is TGTGCCAGTAGTATAAGGGACAGCTCTGGGGCCAACGTCCTGACTTTC.

The chain recombines TRBV27 with TRBJ2-7; 9 positions agree with TRBD1. Germline CDR1 is MNHEY and CDR2 is SMNVEV (reference sequence). This CDR3 is built from 11 residues. CDR3 nucleotide sequence: TGTGCGTGGGGACAGGGCTACGAGCAGTACTTC. Translation: CAWGQGYEQYF.

V is TRBV5-1 and J is TRBJ2-1; possibly TRBD1 for D (5 bases). The CDR3 contains 14 residues. With 4 bases removed from V and 1 base from J, the gap between germline ends came to 9 bases. The germline V gene has CDR1 SGHRS and CDR2 YFSETQ. The CDR3 spells CASSGQGSYNEQFF. CDR3 sequence (DNA): TGCGCCAGCAGCGGCCAGGGATCCTACAATGAGCAGTTCTTC.

This clone appeared once. CDR3 DNA sequence: TGTGCCAGCAGCTTAGATCCTAGCGGGAGGTCGAACACCGGGGAGCTGTTTTTT. This translates into CASSLDPSGRSNTGELFF. V gene TRBV7-8 combines with J gene TRBJ2-2; 11 nucleotides match TRBD2. With V trimmed by 1 base and J by 0 bases, 4 bases remained unmatched. The CDR3 covers 18 residues. Germline CDR1 SGHVS, CDR2 FQNEAQ. Based on the CDR3 plus reference TRBV7-8 and TRBJ2-2, the full variable domain is GAGVSQSPRYKVAKRGQDVALRCDPISGHVSLFWYQQALGQGPEFLTYFQNEAQLDKSGLPSDRFFAERPEGSVSTLKIQRTQQEDSAVYLCASSLDPSGRSNTGELFFGEGSRLTVL.

The J gene is TRBJ2-2, the V gene TRBV9; D gene unclear. The ends were cut back, 3 bases at V and 7 bases at J, with 13 bases in the middle. Germline V gene data show CDR1 as SGDLS and CDR2 as YYNGEE. The length of the CDR3 is 14 residues. The CDR3 here is CASSASTRSGELFF. The CDR3 DNA reads TGTGCCAGCAGCGCAAGTACGAGGAGCGGGGAGCTGTTTTTT. Together with reference TRBV9 and TRBJ2-2, the CDR3 gives the full variable domain: DSGVTQTPKHLITATGQRVTLRCSPRSGDLSVYWYQQSLDQGLQFLIQYYNGEERAKGNILERFSAQQFPDLHSELNLSSLELGDSALYFCASSASTRSGELFFGEGSRLTVL.

V usage is TRBV6-5 and J usage is TRBJ1-4; 8 bases map to TRBD1. The V gene's germline CDR1 is MNHEY and CDR2 SVGAGI. V dropped 6 bases and J dropped 11; count of bases not matched to a gene: 11. The CDR3 is made up of 14 amino acids. CDR3 sequence reads: CASRKTGETTKLFF. The DNA of the CDR3 is TGTGCCAGCAGGAAGACAGGGGAGACTACGAAACTGTTTTTT.

The chain couples TRBV21-1 to TRBJ2-7; the table's D call, TRBD1, was not checked against the DNA. TRBV21-1 is a listed pseudogene. The CDR3 is made up of 15 amino acids. The CDR3 DNA reads TGTGCCAGCAGCAAAGTACCGACAAGCCCTGGGGAGCAGTACTTC. This translates into CASSKVPTSPGEQYF.

V gene TRBV9 combines with J gene TRBJ1-1; TRBD1 is a possible D gene (6 bases). CDR1 and CDR2 (germline): SGDLS, YYNGEE. The V end lost 0 bases, the J end lost 1 base, and 13 bases lay between the germline ends. This CDR3 is built from 16 residues. The CDR3 bases are TGTGCCAGCAGCGTAGAGGGGCAGGGGTCGAACACTGAAGCTTTCTTT. It is translated as CASSVEGQGSNTEAFF.

The CDR3 sequence is CASKRGRAYEQYF. In DNA, the CDR3 is TGTGCCAGCAAGAGGGGGCGCGCCTACGAGCAGTACTTC. The J gene is TRBJ2-7, the V gene TRBV2; 7 bases fit TRBD1. Unmatched junction bases numbered 5, after V lost 7 bases and J lost 2 bases. Germline V CDR1 and CDR2: SNHLY, FYNNEI. This CDR3 is built from 13 residues.

The rearrangement links TRBV19 to TRBJ2-7, with 7 bases that match TRBD1. There are 15 residues in the CDR3. J was trimmed by 0 bases and V by 5 bases; bases with no gene match: 7. Per the germline V gene, CDR1 is LNHDA and CDR2 is SQIVND (reference sequence). CDR3 coding DNA: TGTGCCAGTAGTCCTTCGACAGGGAGCTCCTACGAGCAGTACTTC. It encodes CASSPSTGSSYEQYF.

The V gene is TRBV29-1, the J gene TRBJ2-1, with TRBD1 matching 9 bases. CDR1 and CDR2 (germline): SQVTM, ANQGSEA. This CDR3 comprises 13 residues. The trim removed 3 bases at V and 7 bases at J, leaving 4 bases unmatched. DNA of the CDR3: TGCAGCGTTGATAGGGACAGGGTTAATGAGCAGTTCTTC. Protein sequence: CSVDRDRVNEQFF.